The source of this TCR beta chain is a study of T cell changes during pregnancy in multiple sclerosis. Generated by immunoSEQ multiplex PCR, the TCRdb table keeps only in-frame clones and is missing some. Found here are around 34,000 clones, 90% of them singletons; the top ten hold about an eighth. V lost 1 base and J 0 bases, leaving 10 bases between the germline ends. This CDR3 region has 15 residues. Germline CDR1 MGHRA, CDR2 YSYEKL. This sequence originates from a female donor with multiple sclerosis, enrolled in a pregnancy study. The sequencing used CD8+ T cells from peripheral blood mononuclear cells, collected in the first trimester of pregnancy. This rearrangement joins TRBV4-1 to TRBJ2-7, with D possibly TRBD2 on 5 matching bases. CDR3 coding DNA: TGCGCCAGCAGCCAAGCGGAGAGGGACTCCTACGAGCAGTACTTC. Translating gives CASSQAERDSYEQYF.